The clone carrying this T cell receptor beta chain was recorded a few times. As yet, its antigen is unknown. The data originate from a study of response to subunit inactivated influenza vaccine. TCRdb re-analysed the RT-PCR reads in MiXCR, keeping a single row per CDR3 protein. The sample carries roughly 700,000 distinct CDR3 sequences, about 15% recorded once. Findings and limits, study-wide: A suggestion made by the authors is that each seasonal influenza vaccination recruits few new T cells.

The germline V gene has CDR1 SGHAT and CDR2 FQNNGV. Trimming cost V 5 bases and J 1 base; bases outside gene matches: 7. The CDR3 sequence is 18 residues long. This TCR derives from a man aged 50-59 years who received an inactivated influenza vaccine. Sequencing used PBMCs from blood, obtained less than 15 days before vaccination. The chain combines TRBV11-2 with TRBJ2-4, with TRBD2 matching 14 bases. DNA for the CDR3: TGTGCCAGCAGCCCGGGACTAGCGGGAGTTAGGGCCAAAAACATTCAGTACTTC. It codes for CASSPGLAGVRAKNIQYF.